The sample holds one count of the clone carrying this T cell receptor beta chain. Terminally differentiated effector memory CD45RA+ cells were left out of the naive CD8 fraction, which was CD45RO-negative and positively selected for CCR7. The V gene's germline CDR1 is MDHEN and CDR2 SYDVKM. Trimming took off 0 bases at V and 4 bases at J, with 6 bases between the two ends. CDR3 size: 13 residues. The protocol was immunoSEQ multiplex PCR, while the TCRdb copy is restricted to in-frame clones and leaves out a portion. The sample includes under 850,000 clones, almost 95% seen only once; the top ten take around 24%. This sample was taken from a study of shared clonotypes between healthy human individuals.

The chain employs TRBV28 and TRBJ1-1, with D maybe TRBD1 (5 bases). The sequenced sample was naive CD8+ T cells sorted from blood. This receptor was obtained from a man younger than 45 in good health. The CDR3 loop is CASSLWQGTEAFF. The CDR3 DNA reads TGTGCCAGCAGTTTATGGCAGGGCACTGAAGCTTTCTTT.